The clone carrying this T cell receptor beta chain has a single count. The antigen remains unidentified. The data are from a study of CD8 T cells in Susac syndrome. Whole-study findings and limits: None of the CD4+ T cell repertoires in Susac syndrome showed clonal expansion.

The CDR3 extends over 15 amino acids. Trimming pared 0 bases from V and 1 base from J, leaving 9 bases between. Germline V gives CDR1 SGHVS, CDR2 FQNEAQ. TCR beta from blood CD8+ and CD4+ T cells was sequenced. RNA in amounts of roughly 0.5 to 1 ug was reverse transcribed with random hexamers. The authors amplified TCR beta CDR3 across 54 Vbeta and 13 Jbeta using immunoSEQ multiplex PCR. TCRdb analysed the immunoSEQ multiplex PCR reads with MiXCR anew, one entry per CDR3 protein. The sample lists about 150,000 distinct CDR3 sequences; around 96% were seen once. The chain joins TRBV7-8 to TRBJ2-5; D is tentatively TRBD1 or TRBD2 (5 bases each). This TCR came from a human donor with Susac syndrome. Sequences were obtained from CD4+ T cells from PBMCs. The CDR3 region has the DNA TGTGCCAGCAGCTTAGCGGGGGACCGCCAAGAGACCCAGTACTTC. Translation: CASSLAGDRQETQYF.